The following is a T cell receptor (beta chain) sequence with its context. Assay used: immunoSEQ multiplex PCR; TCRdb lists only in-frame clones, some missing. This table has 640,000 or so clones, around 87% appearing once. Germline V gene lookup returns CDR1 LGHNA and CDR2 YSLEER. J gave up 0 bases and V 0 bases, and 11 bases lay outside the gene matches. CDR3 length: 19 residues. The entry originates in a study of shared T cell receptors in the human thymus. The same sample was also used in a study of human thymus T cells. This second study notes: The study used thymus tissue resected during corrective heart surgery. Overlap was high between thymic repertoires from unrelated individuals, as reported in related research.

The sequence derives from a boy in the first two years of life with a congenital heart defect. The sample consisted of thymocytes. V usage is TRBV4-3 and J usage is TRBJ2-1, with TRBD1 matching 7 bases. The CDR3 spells CASSQDRHRGLNSYNEQFF. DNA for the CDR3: TGCGCCAGCAGCCAAGACAGACACAGGGGATTAAACTCCTACAATGAGCAGTTCTTC.